Listed here are 21 T cell receptor beta chains from one sample, sequenced in a study of PD-1 blockade in classical Hodgkin lymphoma. Sequencing was performed with immunoSEQ multiplex PCR; in TCRdb, only in-frame clones are kept and a portion is missing. The sample holds roughly 15,000 clones, around 61% seen once. Each patient experienced a relapse that followed autologous stem cell transplantation, and brentuximab vedotin exposure varied. The sample was peripheral blood mononuclear cells (PBMCs), taken at baseline. These receptors were collected from a human donor with classical Hodgkin lymphoma.

This clone is judged medium-sized. The chain carries TRBV19 and TRBJ2-2, with no clear D. V was cut by 1 base and J by 6 bases, with 9 bases left in between. The CDR3 is 14 amino acids. Germline V gene data show CDR1 as LNHDA and CDR2 as SQIVND (reference sequence). CDR3 nucleotide sequence: TGTGCCAGTAGTATAGCCGTATCATCCGGGGAGCTGTTTTTT. It translates to CASSIAVSSGELFF. The full variable domain, its missing parts supplied by reference TRBV19 and TRBJ2-2, is DGGITQSPKYLFRKEGQNVTLSCEQNLNHDAMYWYRQDPGQGLRLIYYSQIVNDFQKGDIAEGYSVSREKKESFPLTVTSAQKNPTAFYLCASSIAVSSGELFFGEGSRLTVL.

This sequence joins TRBV27 and TRBJ2-7; the match to TRBD1 covers 8 bases. Germline lookup yields CDR1 MNHEY and CDR2 SMNVEV (reference sequence). The CDR3 spans 14 residues. The ends lost 4 bases at V and 3 bases at J; junction bases unmatched: 5. CDR3 residues: CASSSGTGGYEQYF. The CDR3 nucleotides are TGTGCCAGCAGTTCGGGGACAGGAGGCTACGAGCAGTACTTC.

The chain couples TRBV5-1 to TRBJ2-2; a possible D gene is TRBD1 (6 bases). Germline V lookup: CDR1 SGHRS, CDR2 YFSETQ. The germline V and J ends were trimmed by 10 bases and 0 bases, with 19 bases remaining between them. The CDR3 totals 16 residues. The DNA of the CDR3 is TGCGCCTCTCAAGTTGGGGGCGGGCCGAACACCGGGGAGCTGTTTTTT. Protein product: CASQVGGGPNTGELFF. The whole variable domain, remainder taken from reference TRBV5-1 and TRBJ2-2, is KAGVTQTPRYLIKTRGQQVTLSCSPISGHRSVSWYQQTPGQGLQFLFEYFSETQRNKGNFPGRFSGRQFSNSRSEMNVSTLELGDSALYLCASQVGGGPNTGELFFGEGSRLTVL.

The chain links TRBV6-5 to TRBJ1-1; no reliable D call. The ends were cut back, 2 bases at V and 1 base at J, with 8 bases in the middle. From germline, CDR1 is MNHEY and CDR2 SVGAGI. This CDR3 comprises 14 residues. The CDR3 nucleotides read TGTGCCAGCAGTTACGGGGTTCCGAACACTGAAGCTTTCTTT. Its translation is CASSYGVPNTEAFF.

The V gene is TRBV28, the J gene TRBJ2-3; D is unclear. Germline values: CDR1 MDHEN, CDR2 SYDVKM. With 4 bases removed from V and 0 bases from J, the gap between germline ends came to 8 bases. The CDR3 is 14 amino acids. CDR3: CASSWSRSTDTQYF. CDR3 DNA: TGTGCCAGCAGTTGGAGCAGGAGCACAGATACGCAGTATTTT.

By proportion, this clone is medium-sized (0.01 to 0.1%). The chain employs TRBV2 and TRBJ1-2, with 7 bases identical to TRBD1. V trimming: 1 base; J trimming: 5 bases; junction bases outside the gene matches: 4. In germline, CDR1 is SNHLY, CDR2 FYNNEI. The CDR3 loop spans 14 amino acids. In DNA, the CDR3 is TGTGCCAGCAGTGAAGGGGGACAGATTTATGGCTACACCTTC. This codes for CASSEGGQIYGYTF. The variable domain in full, with the rest retrieved from reference TRBV2 and TRBJ1-2, is EPEVTQTPSHQVTQMGQEVILRCVPISNHLYFYWYRQILGQKVEFLVSFYNNEISEKSEIFDDQFSVERPDGSNFTLKIRSTKLEDSAMYFCASSEGGQIYGYTFGSGTRLTVV.

The gene calls are TRBV28 and TRBJ1-5; D remains ambiguous. The CDR3 is 14 amino acids. Germline-derived CDR1 and CDR2 are MDHEN and SYDVKM. V was trimmed by 4 bases and J by 5 bases, leaving 12 bases between them. Here the CDR3 reads CASSSLPPHQPQHF. CDR3 DNA sequence: TGTGCCAGCAGTTCCCTCCCCCCTCATCAGCCCCAGCATTTT.

The chain has TRBV28 and TRBJ2-7; 10 bases are a match to TRBD1. CDR1 is MDHEN and CDR2 is SYDVKM in the germline V gene. The CDR3 is 16 residues long. Trimming removed 5 bases from V and 4 bases from J; junction bases left unmatched: 11. CDR3 protein: CASSPALTGGGYEQYF. Written as DNA, the CDR3 is TGTGCCAGCAGTCCCGCTCTGACAGGGGGCGGATACGAGCAGTACTTC. Filled out from reference TRBV28 and TRBJ2-7, the complete variable domain reads DVKVTQSSRYLVKRTGEKVFLECVQDMDHENMFWYRQDPGLGLRLIYFSYDVKMKEKGDIPEGYSVSREKKERFSLILESASTNQTSMYLCASSPALTGGGYEQYFGPGTRLTVT.

The sample holds a few counts of this clone. The gene calls are TRBV27 and TRBJ2-3; the D is unclear. Germline values: CDR1 MNHEY, CDR2 SMNVEV (reference sequence). The V end lost 5 bases, the J end lost 4 bases, and 16 bases lay between the germline ends. This CDR3 has 15 amino acids. CDR3 amino acids: CASSPLDGRADTQYF. Here the CDR3 DNA reads TGTGCCAGCAGTCCCTTGGATGGGCGCGCAGATACGCAGTATTTT.

The chain uses TRBV5-1 and TRBJ2-1, with 7 bases lining up with TRBD2. The CDR3 covers 15 residues. The V gene end was trimmed by 4 bases and the J gene end by 0 bases; junction bases not matched to a gene: 4. Germline V gene sequence: CDR1 SGHRS, CDR2 YFSETQ. CDR3 in amino acids: CASSGLADSYNEQFF. The CDR3 region has the DNA TGCGCCAGCAGCGGCCTAGCGGACTCCTACAATGAGCAGTTCTTC. The variable domain in full, completed from reference TRBV5-1 and TRBJ2-1, reads KAGVTQTPRYLIKTRGQQVTLSCSPISGHRSVSWYQQTPGQGLQFLFEYFSETQRNKGNFPGRFSGRQFSNSRSEMNVSTLELGDSALYLCASSGLADSYNEQFFGPGTRLTVL.

The chain links TRBV5-5 to TRBJ1-1; D unclear. Trimming stripped 2 bases from V and 6 bases from J, with 8 bases between. The CDR3 runs to 12 residues. In germline, CDR1 is SGHKS, CDR2 YYEKEE (reference sequence). For the CDR3, the DNA is TGTGCCAGCAGCTTTGGCCGGGCTGAAGCTTTCTTT. It yields the protein CASSFGRAEAFF.

J is TRBJ1-1 and V is TRBV29-1; 9 bases are a match to TRBD1. The CDR3 runs 14 residues. V gave up 6 bases and J gave up 7 bases; unmatched junction bases: 12. CDR1 is SQVTM and CDR2 is ANQGSEA in the germline V gene. Here the CDR3 reads CSVFPGTGMREAFF. DNA of the CDR3: TGCAGCGTCTTTCCCGGGACAGGGATGCGTGAAGCTTTCTTT.

The rearrangement uses TRBV20-1 and TRBJ1-2; the D is unclear. This CDR3 has 11 residues. The germline V gene encodes CDR1 DFQATT and CDR2 SNEGSKA (reference sequence). In DNA, the CDR3 is TGCAGGGCCCCGGGCGGATATGGCTACACCTTC. Protein sequence: CRAPGGYGYTF.

The sample holds one count of this clone. The gene calls are TRBV6-1 and TRBJ1-3; 8 bases are shared with TRBD1. The germline gives CDR1 MNHNS, CDR2 SASEGT. The CDR3 is made up of 17 amino acids. V lost 4 bases and J lost 0; bases outside the gene matches: 8. The CDR3 DNA reads as TGTGCCAGCAGTGTTAGACAGGGGCGTCTCTCTGGAAACACCATATATTTT. It codes for CASSVRQGRLSGNTIYF.

This clone was counted once. The V gene is TRBV11-2, the J gene TRBJ2-5; the D is unclear. CDR1 is SGHAT, CDR2 FQNNGV, per germline. The CDR3 runs 11 residues. Trimming left V 1 base short and J 5 bases short, with 2 bases between. CDR3 DNA: TGTGCCAGCAGCTTAGTGGAGACCCAGTACTTC. Translated, it gives CASSLVETQYF.

The rearrangement uses TRBV27 and TRBJ2-5; no reliable D call. Germline V CDR1 and CDR2: MNHEY, SMNVEV (reference sequence). V dropped 0 bases and J dropped 5 bases, with 10 bases sitting between them. This CDR3 is built from 14 residues. This CDR3 is CASSLSRGYETQYF. Written as DNA, the CDR3 is TGTGCCAGCAGTTTATCGCGAGGATACGAGACCCAGTACTTC.

The chain joins TRBV5-6 to TRBJ2-7; TRBD1 is a possible D gene (6 bases). Trimming took 7 bases from V and 3 from J, leaving 14 bases between them. Germline V gives CDR1 SGHDT, CDR2 YYEEEE. The CDR3 has 13 residues. CDR3 sequence reads: CASWEQGSYEQYF. The DNA for the CDR3 is TGTGCCAGCTGGGAACAGGGAAGCTACGAGCAGTACTTC.

The chain links TRBV12-5 to TRBJ2-2; 13 nucleotides line up with TRBD2. Germline V gene lookup returns CDR1 LGHNT and CDR2 FRNRAP. Trimming removed 2 bases from V and 5 bases from J; junction bases left unmatched: 8. CDR3 length equals 18 residues. CDR3 sequence reads: CASGLPGLAGVRTGELFF. CDR3 DNA: TGTGCTAGTGGTTTGCCCGGACTAGCGGGAGTCAGAACCGGGGAGCTGTTTTTT.

The chain has TRBV7-9 and TRBJ2-7; D is uncertain. Germline V CDR1 and CDR2: SEHNR, FQNEAQ (reference sequence). CDR3 length: 12 amino acids. V lost 5 bases to trimming and J lost 3 bases, with 8 bases between them. The chain's CDR3 is CASSPEGYEQYF. The CDR3 DNA is TGTGCCAGCAGCCCCGAAGGCTACGAGCAGTACTTC.

This chain links TRBV7-2 with TRBJ2-5, with TRBD1 as a possible D gene (6 bases). The CDR3 is made up of 16 amino acids. Germline V CDR1 and CDR2: SGHTA, FQGNSA. With 0 bases removed from V and 2 bases from J, the gap between germline ends came to 13 bases. The CDR3 sequence: CASSLAAGQRQETQYF. CDR3 nucleotides: TGTGCCAGCAGCTTAGCCGCCGGACAGCGTCAAGAGACCCAGTACTTC.

V gene TRBV21-1 combines with J gene TRBJ1-4; TRBD1, the D gene given by the table, was not confirmed from the DNA. TRBV21-1 is labeled a pseudogene. The CDR3 length is 16 residues. As DNA, the CDR3 is TGTGCCAGCAGCAGTACAGGGAGCCCAACTAATGAAAAACTGTTTTTT. Translation gives CASSSTGSPTNEKLFF.